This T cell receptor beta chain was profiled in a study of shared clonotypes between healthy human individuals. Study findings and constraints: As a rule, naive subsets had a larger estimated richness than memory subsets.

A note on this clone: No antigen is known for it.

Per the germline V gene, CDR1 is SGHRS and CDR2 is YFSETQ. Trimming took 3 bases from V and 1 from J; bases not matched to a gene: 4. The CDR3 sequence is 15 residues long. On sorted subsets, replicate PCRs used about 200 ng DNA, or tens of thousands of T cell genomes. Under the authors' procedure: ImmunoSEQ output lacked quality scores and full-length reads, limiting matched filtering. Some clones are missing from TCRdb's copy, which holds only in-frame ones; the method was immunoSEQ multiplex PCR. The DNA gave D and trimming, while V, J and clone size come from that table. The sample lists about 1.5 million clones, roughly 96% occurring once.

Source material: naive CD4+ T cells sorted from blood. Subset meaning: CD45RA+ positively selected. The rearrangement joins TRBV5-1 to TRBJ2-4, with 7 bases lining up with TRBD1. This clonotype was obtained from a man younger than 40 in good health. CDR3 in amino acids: CASSSGTAAKNIQYF. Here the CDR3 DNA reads TGCGCCAGCAGCTCAGGGACAGCCGCCAAAAACATTCAGTACTTC.